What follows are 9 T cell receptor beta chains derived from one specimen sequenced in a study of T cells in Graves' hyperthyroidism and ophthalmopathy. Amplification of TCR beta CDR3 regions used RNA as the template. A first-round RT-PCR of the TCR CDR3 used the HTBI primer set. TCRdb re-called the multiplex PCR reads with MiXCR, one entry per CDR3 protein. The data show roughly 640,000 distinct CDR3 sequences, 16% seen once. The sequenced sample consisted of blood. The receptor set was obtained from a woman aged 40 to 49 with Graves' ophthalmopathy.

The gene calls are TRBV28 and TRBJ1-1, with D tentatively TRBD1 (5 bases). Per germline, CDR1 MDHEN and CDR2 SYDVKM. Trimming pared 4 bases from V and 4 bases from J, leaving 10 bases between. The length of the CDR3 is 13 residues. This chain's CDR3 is CASSYGGSTEAFF. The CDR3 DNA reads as TGTGCCAGCAGTTACGGGGGATCCACTGAAGCTTTCTTT.

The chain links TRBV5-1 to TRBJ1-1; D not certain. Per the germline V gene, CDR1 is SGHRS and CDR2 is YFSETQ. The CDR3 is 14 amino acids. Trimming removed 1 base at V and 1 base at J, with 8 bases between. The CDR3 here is CASSLMQSNTEAFF. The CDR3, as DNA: TGCGCCAGCAGCTTGATGCAGTCGAACACTGAAGCTTTCTTT. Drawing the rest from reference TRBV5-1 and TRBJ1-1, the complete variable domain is KAGVTQTPRYLIKTRGQQVTLSCSPISGHRSVSWYQQTPGQGLQFLFEYFSETQRNKGNFPGRFSGRQFSNSRSEMNVSTLELGDSALYLCASSLMQSNTEAFFGQGTRLTVV.

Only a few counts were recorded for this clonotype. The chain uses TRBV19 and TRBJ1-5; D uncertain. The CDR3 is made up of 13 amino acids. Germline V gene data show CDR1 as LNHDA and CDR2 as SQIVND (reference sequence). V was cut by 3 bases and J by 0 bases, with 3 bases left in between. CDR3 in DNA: TGTGCCAGTAGTATGGGTAGCAATCAGCCCCAGCATTTT. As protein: CASSMGSNQPQHF.

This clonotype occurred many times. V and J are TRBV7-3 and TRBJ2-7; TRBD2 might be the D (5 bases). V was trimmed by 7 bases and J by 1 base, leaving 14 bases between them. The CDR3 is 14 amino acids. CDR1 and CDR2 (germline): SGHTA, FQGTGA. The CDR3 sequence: CASNPGSFSYEQYF. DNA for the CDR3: TGTGCCAGCAACCCGGGGAGCTTTTCCTACGAGCAGTACTTC.

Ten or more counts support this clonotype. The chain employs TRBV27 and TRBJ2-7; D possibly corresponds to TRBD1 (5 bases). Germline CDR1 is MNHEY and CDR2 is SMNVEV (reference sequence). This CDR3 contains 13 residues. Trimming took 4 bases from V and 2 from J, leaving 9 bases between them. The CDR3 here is CASSWGLAYEQYF. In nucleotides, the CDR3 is TGTGCCAGCAGTTGGGGCCTTGCCTACGAGCAGTACTTC.

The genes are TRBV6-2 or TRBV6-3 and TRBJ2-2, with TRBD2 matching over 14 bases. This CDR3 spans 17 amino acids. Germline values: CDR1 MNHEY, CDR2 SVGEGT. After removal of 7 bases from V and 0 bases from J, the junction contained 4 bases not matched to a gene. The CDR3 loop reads CASIRLAGGPNTGELFF. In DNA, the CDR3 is TGTGCCAGCATTCGACTAGCGGGGGGGCCGAACACCGGGGAGCTGTTTTTT.

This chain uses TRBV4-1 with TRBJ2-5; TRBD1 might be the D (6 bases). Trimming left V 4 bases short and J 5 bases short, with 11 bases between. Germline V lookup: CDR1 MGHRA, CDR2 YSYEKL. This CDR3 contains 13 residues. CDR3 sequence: CASSRAGVETQYF. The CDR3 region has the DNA TGCGCCAGCAGCCGAGCAGGGGTCGAGACCCAGTACTTC.

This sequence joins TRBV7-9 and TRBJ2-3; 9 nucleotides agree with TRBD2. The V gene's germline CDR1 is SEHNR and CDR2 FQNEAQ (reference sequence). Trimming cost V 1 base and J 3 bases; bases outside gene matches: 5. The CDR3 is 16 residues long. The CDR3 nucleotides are TGTGCCAGCAGCTTAGATCTAGCGGGACAAACAGATACGCAGTATTTT. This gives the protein CASSLDLAGQTDTQYF.

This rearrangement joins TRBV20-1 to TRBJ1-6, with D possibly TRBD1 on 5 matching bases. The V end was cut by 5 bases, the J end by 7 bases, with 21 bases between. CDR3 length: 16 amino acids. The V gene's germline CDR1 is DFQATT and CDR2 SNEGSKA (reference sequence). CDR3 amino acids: CSAGGPDSDSNSPLHF. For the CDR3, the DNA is TGCAGTGCTGGAGGACCCGACAGCGATTCAAATTCACCCCTCCACTTT.